The following is a T cell receptor beta chain sequence with its context. The antigen is undetermined. Method: immunoSEQ multiplex PCR; TCRdb's copy keeps in-frame clones and lacks some. The sample lists tens of thousands of clones, approximately 95% occurring once. This entry is derived from a study of graft-versus-host responses after intestinal transplantation. The overall study: Anti-thymocyte globulin induction preceded 2 to 4 years of tacrolimus and steroid maintenance in all recipients. Findings and limits, study-wide: Recipient bone marrow held GvH clones, some seen earlier in ileum or blood.

CDR3 size: 17 residues. Germline-derived CDR1 and CDR2 are MGHDK and SYGVNS. Losses at the gene ends were 2 bases for V and 5 bases for J; bases not matched to a gene: 10. The chain couples TRBV25-1 to TRBJ2-1, with TRBD2 matching over 9 bases. This material consisted of unstimulated CD8+ T cells sorted from spleen or lymph node cells, taken before transplant. The receptor comes from a human donor who was the organ donor for an intestinal transplant. The CDR3 nucleotides are TGTGCCAGCAGTGAAAGGTTATTAGCGGGGGCAAACAATGAGCAGTTCTTC. Residues: CASSERLLAGANNEQFF.